The 26 T cell receptor beta chains below were found in one sample sequenced in a study of blood T cell repertoires in COVID-19. The assay was immunoSEQ multiplex PCR, and TCRdb's table has in-frame clones only and misses some. This sample has more than 150,000 clones; over 90% occur once, and the top ten carry 0.5% to 0.55%. The sample taken for sequencing was peripheral blood. Source of these receptors: a man aged 45-65 years with acute or convalescent COVID-19.

The chain uses TRBV5-1 and TRBJ2-1, with 8 bases matching TRBD1. The CDR3 totals 16 residues. The trim removed 1 base at V and 3 bases at J, leaving 6 bases unmatched. Germline V lookup: CDR1 SGHRS, CDR2 YFSETQ. CDR3 bases: TGCGCCAGCAGCTTGATGATCGGGACAGGCTACAATGAGCAGTTCTTC. Protein: CASSLMIGTGYNEQFF.

The chain links TRBV7-7 to TRBJ2-2, with 8 positions matching TRBD1. The CDR3 consists of 14 residues. Unmatched junction bases numbered 5, after V lost 5 bases and J lost 6 bases. Looked up from germline, CDR1 is SSHAT and CDR2 is FNYEAQ (reference sequence). The CDR3 bases are TGTGCCAGCAGCCCGGACAGGGTCGCCGGGGAGCTGTTTTTT. Amino acids: CASSPDRVAGELFF.

A single count supports this clone. V usage is TRBV21-1 and J usage is TRBJ2-3; TRBD2 is the table's D call, not checked against the DNA. TRBV21-1 is a listed pseudogene. CDR3 size: 14 residues. CDR3 amino acids: CARSTSVYTDTQYF. DNA of the CDR3: TGTGCCAGGAGCACTAGCGTCTACACAGATACGCAGTATTTT.

CDR3 DNA: TGTGCCAGCACGCCCCGACTAGCAGGGTACAATGAGCAGTTCTTC. This codes for CASTPRLAGYNEQFF. V usage is TRBV28 and J usage is TRBJ2-1; 7 bases are shared with TRBD2. The trim removed 7 bases at V and 4 bases at J, leaving 10 bases unmatched. This CDR3 has 15 residues. From germline, CDR1 is MDHEN and CDR2 SYDVKM.

The genes are TRBV13 and TRBJ2-3; 11 nucleotides align to TRBD2. Germline CDR1 reads PRHDT; CDR2 reads FYEKMQ (reference sequence). This CDR3 spans 16 amino acids. Trimming took 5 bases from V and 2 from J; bases not matched to a gene: 6. CDR3 amino acids: CASSPVAGGPTDTQYF. In nucleotides, the CDR3 is TGTGCCAGCAGCCCCGTAGCGGGGGGGCCCACAGATACGCAGTATTTT.

This chain links TRBV6-6 with TRBJ1-2, with a possible D match to TRBD1 (6 bases). V was pared by 0 bases and J by 3 bases, with 11 bases between. Germline assignment: CDR1 MNHNY and CDR2 SVGAGI (reference sequence). The CDR3 runs to 15 residues. This CDR3 reads CASSYSRGAYYGYTF. DNA of the CDR3: TGTGCCAGCAGTTACTCTCGGGGGGCCTACTATGGCTACACCTTC.

The V and J genes are TRBV11-3 and TRBJ1-5; D gene uncertain. The V end lost 3 bases, the J end lost 5 bases, and 11 bases lay between the germline ends. Germline V gives CDR1 SGHNT, CDR2 YENEEA. CDR3 size: 14 residues. The CDR3 DNA reads as TGTGCCAGCAGCTTCTACAGCCAAGATCAGCCCCAGCATTTT. As protein: CASSFYSQDQPQHF.

This clone has only a few counts. The chain links TRBV30 to TRBJ2-2; D gene unclear. Germline CDR1 GTSNPN, CDR2 SVGIG (reference sequence). Trimming took off 4 bases at V and 7 bases at J, with 7 bases between the two ends. The length of the CDR3 is 11 residues. The CDR3 spells CAWNSLGELFF. The CDR3 DNA sequence: TGTGCCTGGAACAGCCTCGGGGAGCTGTTTTTT.

This chain's CDR3 is CASSQNRVRGNEQFF. The CDR3 DNA sequence: TGTGCCAGCAGCCAAAACAGGGTCAGGGGCAATGAGCAGTTCTTC. V and J are TRBV28 and TRBJ2-1; TRBD1 is a possible D gene (6 bases). The CDR3 is 15 residues long. V was trimmed by 6 bases and J by 6 bases, leaving 18 bases between them. Germline CDR1 MDHEN, CDR2 SYDVKM. Full variable domain (rest looked up from reference TRBV28 and TRBJ2-1): DVKVTQSSRYLVKRTGEKVFLECVQDMDHENMFWYRQDPGLGLRLIYFSYDVKMKEKGDIPEGYSVSREKKERFSLILESASTNQTSMYLCASSQNRVRGNEQFFGPGTRLTVL.

This chain joins TRBV9 and TRBJ2-1; a weak D match, TRBD1 (6 bases). Trimming stripped 7 bases from V and 3 bases from J, with 14 bases between. Germline-derived CDR1 and CDR2 are SGDLS and YYNGEE. The CDR3 length is 14 residues. The CDR3 bases are TGTGCCAGCGACCCGAGGGGGAACTACAATGAGCAGTTCTTC. This codes for CASDPRGNYNEQFF.

The gene calls are TRBV7-8 and TRBJ2-5; a possible D gene is TRBD2 (6 bases). V was shortened by 5 bases and J by 5 bases, with 18 bases between the two germline ends. Germline V gene lookup returns CDR1 SGHVS and CDR2 FQNEAQ. The CDR3 sequence is 15 residues long. This CDR3 is CASSPARGGTETQYF. CDR3 DNA sequence: TGTGCCAGCAGCCCCGCCCGGGGAGGTACGGAGACCCAGTACTTC.

Turning to this clone: Relative to the germline gene, one junction end is altered; a read error may explain this. V and J are TRBV20-1 and TRBJ1-3; possibly TRBD1 for D (5 bases). CDR1 is DFQATT, CDR2 SNEGSKA, per germline (reference sequence). There are 15 residues in the CDR3. The CDR3 DNA reads TGCAGTGCTAGTCGTGTTGACAGCCCTGGCAACACCATATATTTT. This codes for CSASRVDSPGNTIYF.

The V and J genes are TRBV7-8 and TRBJ1-5; the D is unclear. The CDR3 totals 13 residues. Germline values: CDR1 SGHVS, CDR2 FQNEAQ. Between the trimmed V and J ends, which lost 1 base and 11 bases, there was a span of 12 bases. The CDR3 region is CASSLGPREAQHF. CDR3 coding DNA: TGTGCCAGCAGCTTAGGACCCCGTGAGGCCCAGCATTTT.

V is TRBV6-5 and J is TRBJ1-2, with 10 bases that match TRBD1. The CDR3 totals 14 residues. Trimming removed 5 bases from V and 5 bases from J; junction bases left unmatched: 5. CDR1 is MNHEY and CDR2 is SVGAGI in the germline V gene. For the CDR3, the DNA is TGTGCCAGCAGTCGGACAGGGGGTTCGTATGGCTACACCTTC. Translating it yields CASSRTGGSYGYTF.

This clone appeared once. The chain links TRBV4-1 to TRBJ2-1; 11 positions agree with TRBD2. Germline V gene lookup returns CDR1 MGHRA and CDR2 YSYEKL. CDR3 length equals 15 residues. After removal of 1 base from V and 9 bases from J, the junction contained 5 bases not matched to a gene. The CDR3 region is CASSQGLAGGSEQFF. The CDR3 DNA reads as TGCGCCAGCAGCCAAGGGCTAGCGGGAGGTAGTGAGCAGTTCTTC.

This chain connects TRBV11-2 to TRBJ2-2; TRBD2 might be the D (6 bases). Germline V gene lookup returns CDR1 SGHAT and CDR2 FQNNGV. The CDR3 extends over 16 amino acids. V shed 4 bases and J shed 1 base, with 13 bases lying between them. The CDR3 nucleotides are TGTGCCAGCAGCTCGTTGAAAGCGGGGAACACCGGGGAGCTGTTTTTT. As protein: CASSSLKAGNTGELFF.

This chain connects TRBV6-5 to TRBJ1-1, with TRBD1 as a possible D gene (6 bases). This CDR3 is built from 11 residues. CDR1 is MNHEY and CDR2 is SVGAGI in the germline V gene. V lost 3 bases, J lost 8 bases, and 7 bases lay in between. This CDR3 reads CASSYTGEAFF. For the CDR3, the DNA is TGTGCCAGCAGTTATACAGGGGAAGCTTTCTTT.

The rearrangement joins TRBV6-5 to TRBJ2-2; 8 bases line up with TRBD2. Germline loops: CDR1 MNHEY, CDR2 SVGAGI. There are 15 residues in the CDR3. V shed 8 bases and J 6 bases; nucleotides not matched to a gene: 11. For the CDR3, the DNA is TGTGCCAGCCTCCCGGGGGGGGCTGGAGCCGGGGAGCTGTTTTTT. This encodes CASLPGGAGAGELFF.

V gene TRBV7-3 combines with J gene TRBJ2-5, with 8 bases lining up with TRBD1. V lost 5 bases, J lost 5 bases, and 7 bases stayed unmatched. The CDR3 consists of 14 residues. CDR1 is SGHTA and CDR2 is FQGTGA in the germline V gene. The CDR3 here is CASSHGQGGETQYF. CDR3 DNA: TGTGCCAGCAGCCATGGACAGGGCGGGGAGACCCAGTACTTC.

The rearrangement uses TRBV19 and TRBJ2-5, with D maybe TRBD2 (7 bases). This CDR3 contains 14 residues. The germline V and J ends were trimmed by 6 bases and 4 bases, with 15 bases remaining between them. Germline loops: CDR1 LNHDA, CDR2 SQIVND (reference sequence). The CDR3 DNA reads as TGTGCCAGTAGAAGGGGGGGGCGGCTAGAGACCCAGTACTTC. The encoded protein is CASRRGGRLETQYF.

The V gene is TRBV19, the J gene TRBJ2-1; tentatively, D is TRBD2 (5 bases). V shed 5 bases and J shed 5 bases, with 16 bases lying between them. The CDR3 length is 15 residues. Germline CDR1 reads LNHDA; CDR2 reads SQIVND (reference sequence). The CDR3 loop reads CASSPRGRPDNEQFF. For the CDR3, the DNA is TGTGCCAGTAGTCCGCGAGGGCGACCGGACAATGAGCAGTTCTTC.

The genes are TRBV11-2 and TRBJ2-3; 7 bases are a match to TRBD1. Germline V gene data show CDR1 as SGHAT and CDR2 as FQNNGV. There are 14 residues in the CDR3. Germline trimming cut 4 bases from V and 4 bases from J; bases unmatched to any gene: 5. The CDR3 DNA follows: TGTGCCAGCAGCTCAGACAGGGTCGCAGATACGCAGTATTTT. Translating it yields CASSSDRVADTQYF.

The V gene is TRBV29-1, the J gene TRBJ2-1; 7 bases agree with TRBD2. V shed 4 bases, J shed 4 bases, and the junction held 4 bases outside the gene matches. The CDR3 runs to 13 residues. Germline CDR1 SQVTM, CDR2 ANQGSEA. CDR3 in amino acids: CSVGGGQYNEQFF. CDR3 nucleotide sequence: TGCAGCGTTGGGGGAGGGCAGTACAATGAGCAGTTCTTC.

The chain links TRBV5-5 to TRBJ1-2; D gene unclear. CDR3 size: 15 residues. Germline CDR1 reads SGHKS; CDR2 reads YYEKEE (reference sequence). V shed 0 bases and J shed 5 bases, with 14 bases lying between them. This chain's CDR3 is CASSLVTGSDYGYTF. The CDR3 DNA is TGTGCCAGCAGCTTGGTTACGGGATCGGATTATGGCTACACCTTC. The full variable domain, its missing parts supplied by reference TRBV5-5 and TRBJ1-2, is DAGVTQSPTHLIKTRGQQVTLRCSPISGHKSVSWYQQVLGQGPQFIFQYYEKEERGRGNFPDRFSARQFPNYSSELNVNALLLGDSALYLCASSLVTGSDYGYTFGSGTRLTVV.

The chain recombines TRBV28 with TRBJ1-1; 7 nucleotides align to TRBD1. CDR3 size: 13 residues. V was clipped by 6 bases and J by 4 bases; unmatched bases: 5. Germline values: CDR1 MDHEN, CDR2 SYDVKM. This CDR3 reads CASRSDRVTEAFF. CDR3 DNA: TGTGCCAGCAGGAGTGACAGGGTCACTGAAGCTTTCTTT.

The chain couples TRBV6-5 to TRBJ1-1; D call uncertain. Trimming took 6 bases from V and 4 from J, leaving 15 bases between them. This CDR3 has 14 residues. Germline CDR1 and CDR2: MNHEY and SVGAGI. CDR3 DNA: TGTGCCAGCAGCGCGGAGCGGGCCCGCACTGAAGCTTTCTTT. Amino acids: CASSAERARTEAFF.